The 20 T cell receptor beta chains below come from one sample, sequenced in a study of blood T cell repertoires in COVID-19. TCRdb's table, derived via immunoSEQ multiplex PCR, lists solely in-frame clones and lacks some. The sample consists of 350,000 to 450,000 clones, 70% to 90% of them appearing once. Sample: peripheral blood. These receptor sequences come from a middle-aged woman with COVID-19, enrolled during active disease.

This chain uses TRBV7-2 with TRBJ2-3; TRBD1 might be the D (5 bases). Trimming took 1 base from V and 0 from J, leaving 11 bases between them. The CDR3 runs 16 residues. Germline assignment: CDR1 SGHTA and CDR2 FQGNSA. Written as DNA, the CDR3 is TGTGCCAGCAGCTTAGTGGGGCCTACTAGCACAGATACGCAGTATTTT. As protein: CASSLVGPTSTDTQYF.

The chain uses TRBV7-2 and TRBJ1-2; D possibly corresponds to TRBD1 (6 bases). The germline gives CDR1 SGHTA, CDR2 FQGNSA. V was cut by 5 bases and J by 0 bases, with 16 bases left in between. The CDR3 loop spans 16 amino acids. CDR3 in amino acids: CASSRGQWTTNYGYTF. The CDR3 DNA sequence: TGTGCCAGCAGCCGCGGACAGTGGACGACTAACTATGGCTACACCTTC.

The gene calls are TRBV11-2 and TRBJ2-7; possible D gene TRBD2, 6 bases. V lost 1 base to trimming and J lost 3 bases, with 13 bases between them. The CDR3 extends over 15 amino acids. In germline, CDR1 is SGHAT, CDR2 FQNNGV. The CDR3 DNA follows: TGTGCCAGCAGCTTAGCATGGGACTCCTTCTACGAGCAGTACTTC. Translated: CASSLAWDSFYEQYF. Variable domain in full (rest from reference TRBV11-2 and TRBJ2-7): EAGVAQSPRYKIIEKRQSVAFWCNPISGHATLYWYQQILGQGPKLLIQFQNNGVVDDSQLPKDRFSAERLKGVDSTLKIQPAKLEDSAVYLCASSLAWDSFYEQYFGPGTRLTVT.

This chain connects TRBV4-1 to TRBJ1-2; D might be TRBD1 (6 bases). V lost 4 bases and J 4 bases, leaving 13 bases between the germline ends. The CDR3 covers 14 residues. Germline values: CDR1 MGHRA, CDR2 YSYEKL. The CDR3 sequence: CASSLPGGGYGYTF. The DNA for the CDR3 is TGCGCCAGCAGCCTTCCGGGGGGCGGCTATGGCTACACCTTC.

CDR3 DNA sequence: TGTGCCTGGGTCAGGGGGCGCGGGAGTGAGCAGTTCTTC. It encodes CAWVRGRGSEQFF. V and J are TRBV30 and TRBJ2-1, with D possibly TRBD1 on 8 matching bases. CDR1 and CDR2 (germline): GTSNPN, SVGIG (reference sequence). This CDR3 spans 13 amino acids. The ends were cut back, 5 bases at V and 9 bases at J, with 17 bases in the middle.

The J gene is TRBJ1-2, the V gene TRBV19; D may be TRBD1 (5 bases). The V and J ends lost 3 bases and 8 bases respectively, with 16 bases between them. Per germline, CDR1 LNHDA and CDR2 SQIVND (reference sequence). The CDR3 length is 14 residues. The DNA of the CDR3 is TGTGCCAGTAGTATGGGCAGGGAACGACGGGGCTACACCTTC. This codes for CASSMGRERRGYTF. Supplemented by reference TRBV19 and TRBJ1-2, the full variable domain reads DGGITQSPKYLFRKEGQNVTLSCEQNLNHDAMYWYRQDPGQGLRLIYYSQIVNDFQKGDIAEGYSVSREKKESFPLTVTSAQKNPTAFYLCASSMGRERRGYTFGSGTRLTVV.

CDR3 DNA: TGTGCCAGCACCTTTAATCCCGGAAACACCATATATTTT. It is translated as CASTFNPGNTIYF. The chain joins TRBV27 to TRBJ1-3, with D hard to call. The CDR3 is made up of 13 amino acids. Deletions cut 7 bases from V and 4 bases from J, with 11 bases between. Germline CDR1 and CDR2: MNHEY and SMNVEV (reference sequence).

The J gene is TRBJ1-6, the V gene TRBV19, with 7 bases identical to TRBD1. The germline V gene has CDR1 LNHDA and CDR2 SQIVND (reference sequence). Losses at the gene ends were 5 bases for V and 7 bases for J; bases not matched to a gene: 5. This CDR3 is 14 amino acids long. The CDR3 sequence: CASSPGTENSPLHF. The CDR3 nucleotides read TGTGCCAGTAGTCCCGGGACAGAGAATTCACCCCTCCACTTT.

About this clone: The sample has other DNA sequences that encode this CDR3 too. V and J are TRBV6-5 and TRBJ2-4; D may be TRBD2 (5 bases). Germline loops: CDR1 MNHEY, CDR2 SVGAGI. The CDR3 is 15 residues long. V was shortened by 5 bases and J by 0 bases, with 11 bases between the two germline ends. The CDR3 DNA sequence: TGTGCCAGCAGTCTAACCGGGATAGCCAAAAACATTCAGTACTTC. Translation gives CASSLTGIAKNIQYF.

The J gene is TRBJ2-1, the V gene TRBV2; 10 bases fit TRBD2. CDR3 length: 15 residues. The germline gives CDR1 SNHLY, CDR2 FYNNEI. Germline trimming cut 4 bases from V and 5 bases from J; bases unmatched to any gene: 5. Written as DNA, the CDR3 is TGTGCCAGCAGTGCTAGCGGGGGATTCCACAATGAGCAGTTCTTC. Protein: CASSASGGFHNEQFF.

The chain employs TRBV19 and TRBJ2-7, with 7 bases aligning to TRBD2. Germline lookup yields CDR1 LNHDA and CDR2 SQIVND (reference sequence). V shed 7 bases and J 3 bases; nucleotides not matched to a gene: 6. This CDR3 contains 13 residues. CDR3 nucleotides: TGTGCCAGTACCCTTTCGGGGGGCTACGAGCAGTACTTC. Translated, it gives CASTLSGGYEQYF. Drawing the rest from reference TRBV19 and TRBJ2-7, the complete variable domain is DGGITQSPKYLFRKEGQNVTLSCEQNLNHDAMYWYRQDPGQGLRLIYYSQIVNDFQKGDIAEGYSVSREKKESFPLTVTSAQKNPTAFYLCASTLSGGYEQYFGPGTRLTVT.

The rearrangement uses TRBV7-2 and TRBJ1-5; D call uncertain. The V end lost 5 bases, the J end lost 2 bases, and 19 bases lay between the germline ends. This CDR3 comprises 17 residues. CDR1 is SGHTA, CDR2 FQGNSA, per germline. DNA of the CDR3: TGTGCCAGCAGCCCTGCTCTTTGGGAGTCGCGCAATCAGCCCCAGCATTTT. Protein sequence: CASSPALWESRNQPQHF.

The chain carries TRBV14 and TRBJ1-1; possible D gene TRBD1, 6 bases. This CDR3 has 18 amino acids. Deletions cut 4 bases from V and 3 bases from J, with 24 bases between. The V gene's germline CDR1 is SGHDN and CDR2 FVKESK. The CDR3 protein is CASSPFSSQGLGDTEAFF. As DNA, the CDR3 is TGTGCCAGCAGCCCATTCTCCTCACAGGGTTTGGGGGACACTGAAGCTTTCTTT.

This clone was seen only once. The V gene is TRBV7-9, the J gene TRBJ1-1; 7 bases line up with TRBD1. The germline gives CDR1 SEHNR, CDR2 FQNEAQ (reference sequence). The ends lost 5 bases at V and 3 bases at J; junction bases unmatched: 9. This CDR3 comprises 15 residues. CDR3 bases: TGTGCCAGCAGCACACCCTTCACAGGGGACACTGAAGCTTTCTTT. Encoded protein: CASSTPFTGDTEAFF.

The chain recombines TRBV18 with TRBJ1-5; D is ambiguous. Germline loops: CDR1 KGHSH, CDR2 LQKENI. The CDR3 sequence is 14 residues long. Trimming took 3 bases from V and 6 from J, leaving 12 bases between them. Here the CDR3 DNA reads TGTGCCAGCTCACCTTCGATAGAGAGTCAGCCCCAGCATTTT. Translating gives CASSPSIESQPQHF.

V usage is TRBV18 and J usage is TRBJ2-7; D possibly corresponds to TRBD1 (6 bases). This CDR3 contains 12 residues. The ends were cut back, 8 bases at V and 7 bases at J, with 15 bases in the middle. Germline CDR1 is KGHSH and CDR2 is LQKENI. The CDR3 bases are TGTGCCAGCGGCGAGGGGGTGAAAGAGCAGTACTTC. Residues: CASGEGVKEQYF.

There are a few counts of this clone. This chain uses TRBV28 with TRBJ1-1; the match to TRBD1 covers 8 bases. In germline, CDR1 is MDHEN, CDR2 SYDVKM. The CDR3 sequence is 17 residues long. The V and J ends lost 8 bases and 1 base, in that order; junction bases with no gene match: 15. The CDR3, as DNA: TGTGCCAGCCCTATCCCCCTTAGACAGGGGCCGAACACTGAAGCTTTCTTT. Protein product: CASPIPLRQGPNTEAFF.

Only a few counts were recorded for this clone. This chain uses TRBV9 with TRBJ2-1; D is perhaps TRBD1 (6 bases). The germline V gene encodes CDR1 SGDLS and CDR2 YYNGEE. The CDR3 sequence is 15 residues long. Trimming took 4 bases from V and 6 from J, leaving 17 bases between them. This CDR3 is CASSITGTTRNEQFF. The CDR3 coding sequence is TGTGCCAGCAGCATTACCGGGACAACGCGCAATGAGCAGTTCTTC.

The chain recombines TRBV30 with TRBJ1-5, with no clear D. V was pared by 2 bases and J by 3 bases, with 8 bases between. CDR1 GTSNPN and CDR2 SVGIG come from the germline V gene (reference sequence). The CDR3 spans 13 residues. The DNA of the CDR3 is TGTGCCTGGAGTCCCGGAGACAATCAGCCCCAGCATTTT. Its translation: CAWSPGDNQPQHF.

The chain couples TRBV7-2 to TRBJ1-3; D is ambiguous. CDR3 length equals 14 residues. The germline V and J ends were trimmed by 5 bases and 7 bases, with 15 bases remaining between them. Germline loops: CDR1 SGHTA, CDR2 FQGNSA. The CDR3 nucleotides read TGTGCCAGCAGCCCAGGCCCTGGTTGGAACACCATATATTTT. It is translated as CASSPGPGWNTIYF.